This T cell receptor beta chain was obtained from a study of T-cell memory formation after mild COVID-19. Study in general: The two donors had largely donor-specific TCR clusters.

Germline V gene lookup returns CDR1 DFQATT and CDR2 SNEGSKA (reference sequence). V lost 3 bases and J 10 bases, leaving 10 bases between the germline ends. The CDR3 is 11 amino acids. Constant-segment primers served in 5'RACE that generated TCR alpha and TCR beta cDNA libraries bearing sample barcodes and UMIs. Via MiXCR, TCRdb re-called the 5' RACE reads, giving one row per CDR3 protein. Of 120,000 to 150,000 distinct CDR3 sequences listed, about 5.7% are singletons. The J gene is TRBJ2-1, the V gene TRBV20-1, with unresolved D. The TCR sequence derives from an adult woman who had mild COVID-19 (a few samples of this study predate the infection). Cell type and time point are not known. The sample consisted of PBMCs or a T cell subset sorted from them (not recorded which). The CDR3 DNA is TGCAGTGCTAGTCCCCTAGGGGAGCAGTTCTTC. Residues: CSASPLGEQFF.